The 31 T cell receptor beta chains below all came from one sample that was sequenced in a study of T-cell memory formation after mild COVID-19. Each CDR3 protein gets one entry after TCRdb re-called the 5' RACE reads with MiXCR. This table has around 300,000 distinct CDR3 sequences, roughly 8.2% appearing once. The sequenced sample was PBMCs or a T cell subset sorted from them (not recorded which). The receptor source for this set is a young man who had mild COVID-19 (a few samples of this study predate the infection). Cell type and time point are not known.

There are a few counts of this clonotype. The rearrangement uses TRBV7-2 and TRBJ2-2; D is uncertain. The germline V gene encodes CDR1 SGHTA and CDR2 FQGNSA. This CDR3 contains 13 residues. V shed 5 bases and J shed 4 bases, with 8 bases lying between them. The CDR3 DNA follows: TGTGCCAGCAGCCGTCCCTCCACCGGGGAGCTGTTTTTT. Its translation is CASSRPSTGELFF.

The J gene is TRBJ2-7, the V gene TRBV10-3; D is unclear. CDR1 is ENHRY and CDR2 is SYGVKD in the germline V gene. V was clipped by 0 bases and J by 3 bases, with 6 bases between them. This CDR3 is built from 13 residues. The DNA for the CDR3 is TGTGCCATCAGTGAGTCGAACAGCTACGAGCAGTACGTC. Protein sequence: CAISESNSYEQYV.

This clonotype has a count of ten or more. The chain employs TRBV14 and TRBJ2-1; TRBD1 is a possible D gene (5 bases). Trimming shortened V by 4 bases and J by 0 bases, and 10 bases separated the two germline ends. The CDR3 length is 15 residues. Germline V lookup: CDR1 SGHDN, CDR2 FVKESK. In DNA, the CDR3 is TGTGCCAGCAGCCCTACAGGTCTCTCCTACAATGAGCAGTTCTTC. It is translated as CASSPTGLSYNEQFF.

This clonotype was observed a handful of times. This chain connects TRBV20-1 to TRBJ2-7; 8 bases agree with TRBD1. The CDR3 totals 12 residues. Per germline, CDR1 DFQATT and CDR2 SNEGSKA (reference sequence). Trimming removed 6 bases from V and 4 bases from J; junction bases left unmatched: 5. CDR3 sequence: CSAPYRGYEQYF. CDR3 in DNA: TGCAGTGCCCCGTACAGGGGGTACGAGCAGTACTTC.

This clonotype was counted a few times. CDR3 nucleotide sequence: TGTGCCAGCAGCCGGAACAGTCCCTACGAGCAGTACGTC. Its translation is CASSRNSPYEQYV. The V gene is TRBV14, the J gene TRBJ2-7; D is ambiguous. Trimming pared 4 bases from V and 2 bases from J, leaving 9 bases between. The CDR3 loop spans 13 amino acids. CDR1 is SGHDN and CDR2 is FVKESK in the germline V gene.

This clonotype turned up a few times. The chain couples TRBV7-2 to TRBJ2-3; tentative D call: TRBD2 (7 bases). The germline CDR1 and CDR2 sequences are SGHTA and FQGNSA. V shed 3 bases and J shed 6 bases, with 13 bases lying between them. This CDR3 is built from 14 residues. The CDR3 is CASSFRRGRDTQYF. The CDR3 DNA is TGTGCCAGCAGCTTTCGGCGGGGGCGGGATACGCAGTATTTT.

This clonotype was counted many times. The CDR3 DNA is TGTGCCAGCAGCTTGGGGGCAGCGAACACTGAAGCTTTCTTT. Amino acid sequence: CASSLGAANTEAFF. This chain connects TRBV5-4 to TRBJ1-1; D ambiguous. V was shortened by 0 bases and J by 1 base, with 7 bases between the two germline ends. The CDR3 consists of 14 residues. Germline-derived CDR1 and CDR2 are SGHNT and YYREEE (reference sequence).

The table lists this clonotype with a few counts. The chain combines TRBV12-3 or TRBV12-4 with TRBJ2-7; 7 nucleotides match TRBD1. Losses at the gene ends were 5 bases for V and 5 bases for J; bases not matched to a gene: 12. The CDR3 spans 15 residues. Written as DNA, the CDR3 is TGTGCCAGCAGTCCCAGGGGGACAGCCGCTCACGAGCAGTACTTC. It yields the protein CASSPRGTAAHEQYF.

Only a few counts were recorded for this clonotype. The V gene is TRBV9, the J gene TRBJ2-2; TRBD1 might be the D (6 bases). Germline CDR1 is SGDLS and CDR2 is YYNGEE. This CDR3 is built from 17 residues. V was cut by 1 base and J by 6 bases, with 19 bases left in between. CDR3 residues: CASSVRAAASGAGELFF. The CDR3 nucleotides read TGTGCCAGCAGCGTAAGGGCGGCGGCCTCAGGGGCCGGGGAGCTGTTTTTT.

This clonotype was seen at least ten times. The genes are TRBV10-2 and TRBJ2-5, with a possible D match to TRBD2 (5 bases). Between the trimmed V and J ends, which lost 2 bases and 1 base, there was a span of 11 bases. This CDR3 is 15 amino acids long. Germline V gives CDR1 WSHSY, CDR2 SAAADI. CDR3 amino acids: CASSEPLGLQETQYF. As DNA, the CDR3 is TGCGCCAGCAGTGAGCCACTAGGCCTCCAAGAGACCCAGTACTTC.

Many counts were recorded for this clonotype. The rearrangement uses TRBV24-1 and TRBJ2-1, with TRBD2 identical over 9 bases. The CDR3 length is 14 residues. With V trimmed by 4 bases and J by 9 bases, 6 bases remained unmatched. Per the germline V gene, CDR1 is KGHDR and CDR2 is SFDVKD. The CDR3 bases are TGTGCCACCAGTGAGGGTAGCGGGGGAGGTGAGCAGTTCTTC. As protein: CATSEGSGGGEQFF.

The chain carries TRBV2 and TRBJ2-6, with D perhaps matching TRBD1 or TRBD2 (5 bases each). This CDR3 is 16 amino acids long. Deletions cut 8 bases from V and 0 bases from J, with 14 bases between. Germline loops: CDR1 SNHLY, CDR2 FYNNEI. CDR3 in amino acids: CASCRDGSSGANVLTF. CDR3 coding DNA: TGTGCCAGCTGCCGGGACGGTAGCTCTGGGGCCAACGTCCTGACTTTC. The whole variable domain, filled in from reference TRBV2 and TRBJ2-6, reads EPEVTQTPSHQVTQMGQEVILRCVPISNHLYFYWYRQILGQKVEFLVSFYNNEISEKSEIFDDQFSVERPDGSNFTLKIRSTKLEDSAMYFCASCRDGSSGANVLTFGAGSRLTVL.

This clonotype was counted between two and nine times. The gene calls are TRBV7-9 and TRBJ2-7; D perhaps matches TRBD1 (6 bases). There are 14 residues in the CDR3. Trimming took off 8 bases at V and 5 bases at J, with 19 bases between the two ends. Germline V gene lookup returns CDR1 SEHNR and CDR2 FQNEAQ (reference sequence). The CDR3 sequence is CASSSADRFNEQYV. CDR3 coding DNA: TGTGCCAGCTCTTCGGCGGACAGATTCAACGAGCAGTACGTC.

Ten or more counts support this clonotype. The chain links TRBV10-3 to TRBJ1-2; D gene ambiguous. This CDR3 is built from 14 residues. Germline values: CDR1 ENHRY, CDR2 SYGVKD. V was pared by 0 bases and J by 4 bases, with 9 bases between. CDR3 residues: CAISESRQFYGYTF. The CDR3 nucleotides read TGTGCCATCAGTGAGTCGCGGCAGTTCTATGGCTACACCTTC.

This clonotype was found once. The chain uses TRBV7-9 and TRBJ1-5; D not certain. Trimming removed 3 bases at V and 7 bases at J, with 10 bases between. This CDR3 has 13 residues. The germline V gene has CDR1 SEHNR and CDR2 FQNEAQ (reference sequence). The CDR3 protein is CASSFSLGQPQHF. The CDR3 region has the DNA TGTGCCAGCAGCTTCTCCCTTGGGCAGCCCCAGCATTTT.

There are many counts of this clonotype. The CDR3 protein is CASSSVADTEAFF. The CDR3 DNA is TGTGCCAGCAGCTCTGTTGCGGACACTGAAGCTTTCTTT. The rearrangement links TRBV7-3 to TRBJ1-1; D is ambiguous. Germline CDR1 SGHTA, CDR2 FQGTGA. The CDR3 sequence is 13 residues long. The ends were cut back, 4 bases at V and 3 bases at J, with 9 bases in the middle.

This clonotype was counted only a few times. The chain combines TRBV4-3 with TRBJ1-3; 8 bases are shared with TRBD1. Germline loops: CDR1 LGHNA, CDR2 YSLEER. The trim removed 2 bases at V and 0 bases at J, leaving 9 bases unmatched. CDR3 length: 18 residues. CDR3 amino acids: CASSQSLDRGYSGNTIYF. Written as DNA, the CDR3 is TGCGCCAGCAGCCAAAGCCTCGACAGGGGATACTCTGGAAACACCATATATTTT.

This clonotype was counted only a few times. The chain couples TRBV2 to TRBJ1-2; D not certain. The CDR3 consists of 13 residues. CDR1 and CDR2 (germline): SNHLY, FYNNEI. The V end was cut by 4 bases, the J end by 4 bases, with 10 bases between. In DNA form, the CDR3 reads TGTGCCAGCAGTGTAAGAGTGTTCTATGGCTACACCTTC. This encodes CASSVRVFYGYTF.

This clonotype appeared many times. The chain couples TRBV6-5 to TRBJ2-5, with D perhaps matching TRBD2 (6 bases). V lost 5 bases, J lost 5 bases, and 15 bases lay in between. CDR1 is MNHEY, CDR2 SVGAGI, per germline. This CDR3 has 14 amino acids. CDR3 sequence (DNA): TGTGCCAGCAGTCGACTAGGCGGGTCGGAGACCCAGTACTTC. Its protein product is CASSRLGGSETQYF.

This clonotype appeared many times. This chain connects TRBV12-3 or TRBV12-4 to TRBJ1-1, with D tentatively TRBD1 (6 bases). V dropped 7 bases and J dropped 6 bases, with 18 bases sitting between them. The CDR3 length is 14 residues. CDR3 residues: CASTYAGVTPEAFF. CDR3 coding DNA: TGTGCCAGCACCTACGCAGGGGTCACCCCTGAAGCTTTCTTT.

This clonotype was observed a few times. The chain is built from TRBV7-9 and TRBJ1-5, with D uncertain. Trimming took off 1 base at V and 4 bases at J, with 11 bases between the two ends. CDR3 length: 15 residues. Germline values: CDR1 SEHNR, CDR2 FQNEAQ (reference sequence). In DNA, the CDR3 is TGTGCCAGCAGCTTAGGGACTGCCGATAATCAGCCCCAGCATTTT. Protein: CASSLGTADNQPQHF.

This chain uses TRBV6-2 or TRBV6-3 with TRBJ2-3, with D unclear. The germline V and J ends were trimmed by 0 bases and 11 bases, with 9 bases remaining between them. The CDR3 consists of 12 residues. From germline, CDR1 is MNHEY and CDR2 SVGEGT. CDR3 in amino acids: CASSYSDRGQYF. The CDR3 DNA follows: TGTGCCAGCAGTTACTCTGACCGAGGGCAGTATTTT.

This clonotype occurred a few times. DNA for the CDR3: TGTGCCAGCACTTCGTACCCTCAGGGGGCGAGTGGGGGTGGCTACACCTTC. This gives the protein CASTSYPQGASGGGYTF. The genes are TRBV12-3 or TRBV12-4 and TRBJ1-2; TRBD1 agrees at 8 bases. Trimming removed 7 bases from V and 7 bases from J; junction bases left unmatched: 20. This CDR3 region has 17 residues.

This clonotype was picked up a small number of times. The genes are TRBV5-1 and TRBJ1-5; 7 positions match TRBD1. Germline loops: CDR1 SGHRS, CDR2 YFSETQ. J lost 3 bases, V lost 0 bases, and 3 bases had no gene match. The length of the CDR3 is 15 residues. The CDR3 is CASSLAGQFNQPQHF. For the CDR3, the DNA is TGCGCCAGCAGCTTGGCGGGACAGTTCAATCAGCCCCAGCATTTT.

This clonotype was observed a few times. The V gene is TRBV29-1, the J gene TRBJ2-6; 7 nucleotides line up with TRBD1. The CDR3 spans 17 residues. With 5 bases clipped from V and 3 bases from J, the junction kept 13 bases outside the gene matches. Germline assignment: CDR1 SQVTM and CDR2 ANQGSEA. This chain's CDR3 is CSVRQGLPFGGANVLTF. For the CDR3, the DNA is TGCAGCGTTCGACAGGGTCTCCCTTTTGGTGGGGCCAACGTCCTGACTTTC.

The V call is TRBV30, the J call TRBJ2-3; 11 bases line up with TRBD2. Germline V gene lookup returns CDR1 GTSNPN and CDR2 SVGIG (reference sequence). Germline trimming cut 2 bases from V and 6 bases from J; bases unmatched to any gene: 7. The CDR3 extends over 15 amino acids. The CDR3 DNA reads as TGTGCCTGGAGTTTTAGCGGGGGGGCCTTCGATACGCAGTATTTT. Translation: CAWSFSGGAFDTQYF.

The table lists this clonotype with a few counts. This chain uses TRBV5-8 with TRBJ1-1, with a possible D match to TRBD1 (6 bases). V was trimmed by 4 bases and J by 1 base, leaving 11 bases between them. The length of the CDR3 is 14 residues. Germline V gene sequence: CDR1 SGHTS, CDR2 YDEGEE. The CDR3 sequence is CASSRGGRNTEAFF. The CDR3 DNA follows: TGTGCCAGCAGCAGAGGGGGACGGAACACTGAAGCTTTCTTT.

This clonotype has ten or more counts. V gene TRBV19 combines with J gene TRBJ2-3, with 13 bases identical to TRBD2. The CDR3 is 17 amino acids. The trim removed 5 bases at V and 4 bases at J, leaving 9 bases unmatched. CDR1 and CDR2 (germline): LNHDA, SQIVND (reference sequence). The CDR3 nucleotides are TGTGCCAGTAGTTACTCCGGACTAGCGGGGGTCCCAGATACGCAGTATTTT. It codes for CASSYSGLAGVPDTQYF.

The chain employs TRBV7-9 and TRBJ2-5, with a weak D call TRBD2 (5 bases). The ends were cut back, 1 base at V and 5 bases at J, with 11 bases in the middle. The CDR3 is made up of 14 amino acids. Germline-derived CDR1 and CDR2 are SEHNR and FQNEAQ (reference sequence). CDR3 DNA sequence: TGTGCCAGCAGCTTAGGAACTAGACTTGAGACCCAGTACTTC. Protein sequence: CASSLGTRLETQYF.

This clonotype was seen at least ten times. The chain is built from TRBV5-4 and TRBJ2-1, with a tentative D call TRBD2 (5 bases). V gave up 4 bases and J gave up 8 bases, with 19 bases separating them. The CDR3 sequence is 15 residues long. The V gene's germline CDR1 is SGHNT and CDR2 YYREEE (reference sequence). CDR3 amino acids: CASSPPGILAYEQFF. CDR3 coding DNA: TGTGCCAGCAGCCCCCCGGGAATCCTTGCCTATGAGCAGTTCTTC. Full variable domain (missing parts from reference TRBV5-4 and TRBJ2-1): ETGVTQSPTHLIKTRGQQVTLRCSSQSGHNTVSWYQQALGQGPQFIFQYYREEENGRGNFPPRFSGLQFPNYSSELNVNALELDDSALYLCASSPPGILAYEQFFGPGTRLTVL.

This clonotype was counted a few times. The V call is TRBV29-1, the J call TRBJ2-7, with unresolved D. Trimming removed 1 base from V and 0 bases from J, with 10 bases in between. In germline, CDR1 is SQVTM, CDR2 ANQGSEA. The CDR3 sequence is 14 residues long. CDR3 residues: CSVEVPLSSYEQYV. The CDR3 DNA reads TGCAGCGTTGAAGTGCCTCTGAGCTCCTACGAGCAGTACGTC.